The source of this TCR beta chain is a study of identical twins (dated by TCRdb to 2015 to 2016). About the investigation overall: To test whether fetal clonotypes persist, the study used deep sequencing on TCR alpha and beta repertoires from monozygotic twins, unrelated adults of various ages, and cord blood. To rule out contamination, the twin experiments were replicated at different times with different library preparation protocols. The paper's findings and limits, for the study overall: Zero-insertion analyses could be partly confounded by invariant T cells such as MAIT and iNKT, although diverse VJ usage argued against such confounding for most clonotypes. Out-of-frame TCR alpha sharing in monozygotic twins was systematically underestimated by recombination models, whereas sharing between unrelated individuals was in agreement with the recombination models. A weaker excess of twin sharing was found in beta out-of-frame sequences because the signal-to-noise ratio was lowered by fewer shared sequences. Abundant cord blood beta clonotypes had fewer insertions, young adult naive repertoires showed a similar but weaker trend, and memory repertoires showed no such trend. Because the same donors could not be followed over many years, conclusions were based on cross-sectional statistical analysis. Compared with coincidental sharing between unrelated individuals, an excess of low generation-probability sequences was observed among out-of-frame TCR alpha sequences shared between twins.

All donors were healthy Caucasians. Three pairs of female monozygotic twins, all aged roughly 18 to 30 years, made up the twin cohort. Peripheral blood mononuclear cells were the source from which RNA for the TCR libraries was isolated. There are many counts of this clonotype. Its binding antigen is unknown. No base qualities exist here, and no much larger clone lies one base off it. The germline ends are 16 bases apart after V is trimmed by 6 bases and J by 8 bases. There are 13 amino acids in the CDR3, from cysteine to phenylalanine inclusive. The DNA shown is the 39-base CDR3, in frame from base 1. CDR1 and CDR2 are drawn from the germline V gene: MNHNS, SASEGT. Libraries were prepared through 5' RACE. Sequenced using an Illumina HiSeq 2000. A universal primer binding site was added through template switching, and the final cDNA carried a unique molecular identifier so that TCR cDNA molecules could be counted accurately. Specific primers in the conserved constant-segment region were used to synthesize first-strand cDNA for the TCR alpha and beta chains. To control for contamination, each cDNA library was double barcoded with a SMART-Mk sample barcode plus Illumina barcodes. TruSeq adapter sequences and Illumina sample barcodes were added in two successive PCR steps. The Illumina HiSeq platform was used with custom primers to sequence TCR alpha and beta cDNA libraries. On the authors' methods: Unique molecular identifiers were extracted from raw reads with MiGEC, and CDR3 positions were determined with MiXCR. For each individual, recombination models were inferred using an EM algorithm with the repgenHMM and IGoR tools. The analysis of shared clonotypes was done with the tcR package in R, with sharing normalized by the product of cloneset sizes. To study raw recombination without the effects of thymic and clonal selection, out-of-frame nonproductive sequences were analyzed. The public reads were reprocessed in TCRdb via fastp at Q25 and MiXCR, keeping in-frame beta chains. Identical CDR3 proteins give one entry, which carries the most common genes and DNA. TCRdb assigned the V and J calls; the authors' analysis was not used. Within this sample are 450,000 to 650,000 distinct CDR3 sequences, with more than 9% of them counted one time only. Roughly 3% of the sample goes to the ten largest clones.

A further study also used this sample, focusing on yellow fever vaccine responses in identical twins. That second publication adds: The authors reported that the T cell response to vaccination in identical twins appeared partly convergent and partly personalized. In identical twins, the study followed T cell clones that responded to the vaccine with precision.

The sample comprised PBMCs. This chain joins TRBV6-1 to TRBJ1-2; no D gene can be assigned with confidence. This TCR derives from a woman aged 18-29 years in good health. The CDR3 protein sequence reads: CASSDGPRRGYTF. DNA sequence: TGTGCCAGCAGCGATGGGCCCCGAAGGGGCTACACCTTC.